Listed below are T cell receptor beta chains from one sample, sequenced in a study of cytomegalovirus exposure and HLA in healthy donors. Profiling relied on immunoSEQ multiplex PCR, and the TCRdb table lists in-frame clones only, not all of them. The sample includes more than 100,000 clones, over 60% of them seen just once. Input material: PBMCs. These receptors all stem from a human donor in good health. Each CDR3 is given with its conserved first and last residue.

>TRBJ2-7|14|TRBV5-1
CASKIHRDTYEQYF
>TRBJ2-2|14|TRBV19
CASRGQGSYGELFF
>TRBJ2-2|14|TRBV12-5
CASGSLQGSGELFF
>TRBJ1-2|11|TRBV6-5
CASSSLYGYTF
>TRBJ1-5|14|TRBV7-6
CASSPADSNQPQHF
>TRBJ2-2|14|TRBV28
CASSSSGRAGELFF
>TRBJ2-5|18|TRBV4-1
CASSQPPGQVNSQETQYF
>TRBJ2-7|14|TRBV19
CASSIPSGPYEQYF
>TRBJ1-1|13|TRBV15
CATSRLGATEAFF
>TRBJ2-7|15|TRBV5-4
CASSPTSGKYGEQYF
>TRBJ1-1|16|TRBV4-2
CASSQAGARGNTEAFF
>TRBJ2-1|15|TRBV5-4
CASSLYTLAINEQFF
>TRBJ2-5|16|TRBV11-3
CASSLDPVRGWETQYF
>TRBJ2-3|15|TRBV25-1
CASSDRYRSTDTQYF
>TRBJ2-7|12|TRBV5-6
CASSWTGYEQYF
>TRBJ2-7|11|TRBV29-1
CSVLRGVEQYF
>TRBJ2-1|16|TRBV7-9
CASSIRTSGRRNEQFF
>TRBJ1-5|15|TRBV2
CASSPGQSSNQPQHF
>TRBJ1-6|14|TRBV7-9
CASSPGGHNSPLHF
>TRBJ2-3|12|TRBV7-2
CARGASTDTQYF
>TRBJ2-4|19|TRBV6-1
CASSEFWQGTSRSKNIQYF
>TRBJ1-6|15|TRBV6-6
CASSYSTGGDSPLHF
>TRBJ1-2|19|TRBV12-5
CASGLPPSGGGLSSIGYTF
>TRBJ1-1|15|TRBV5-1
CASNPVSTGNTEAFF
>TRBJ2-2|14|TRBV6-5
CASRPTRQSGELFF
>TRBJ1-5|15|TRBV6-5
CASSAGFTGNQPQHF
>TRBJ1-3|14|TRBV7-9
CASSRPGAGNTIYF
>TRBJ2-5|14|TRBV7-8
CASSLQGARETQYF
>TRBJ2-2|14|TRBV29-1
CSVSSGPNTGELFF
>TRBJ1-1|14|TRBV30
CAWSLTGGASEAFF
>TRBJ2-1|15|TRBV2
CASSEGLAGVNEQFF
>TRBJ2-2|16|TRBV28
CASSLWGGRTDGELFF
>TRBJ2-5|13|TRBV5-1
CASRQSGGETQYF
>TRBJ1-1|14|TRBV6-4
CASSPGGGWTEAFF
>TRBJ2-7|13|TRBV10-3
CAISDEAPYEQYF